These 9 T cell receptor beta chains originate from one sample sequenced in a study of vaccination and CD4 T cells after COVID-19. The antigens for these receptors are not known. Sequencing of DNA taken from cultured CD4+ T cells relied on the Oncomine TCR Beta short-read assay. TCRdb fed the PCR reads into MiXCR, producing one record per CDR3 protein. In the table there are 14,000 or so distinct CDR3 sequences, under 75% of which are singletons. Treatment indicated: roughly 10-day PBMC culture with coronavirus spike peptide pools or control peptides (ViraFEST assay). The material sequenced was CD4+ T cells from blood, cultured in vitro. The source is a human donor who had recovered from COVID-19.

This clonotype was observed a few times. The chain is built from TRBV20-1 and TRBJ1-1; 8 positions match TRBD1. V shed 4 bases, J shed 5 bases, and the junction held 9 bases outside the gene matches. The CDR3 has 14 residues. CDR1 is DFQATT and CDR2 is SNEGSKA in the germline V gene (reference sequence). The CDR3 sequence: CSAKRQGSRTEAFF. CDR3 bases: TGCAGTGCTAAACGACAGGGGAGCAGGACTGAAGCTTTCTTT.

This sequence joins TRBV15 and TRBJ1-6; 7 positions match TRBD1. This CDR3 has 16 amino acids. The germline gives CDR1 LNHNV, CDR2 YYDKDF (reference sequence). With V trimmed by 0 bases and J by 6 bases, 5 bases remained unmatched. The CDR3 DNA reads as TGTGCCACCAGCAGAGATCCCGACAGGGCTAATTCACCCCTCCACTTT. It translates to CATSRDPDRANSPLHF.

V gene TRBV30 combines with J gene TRBJ2-2; 9 bases map to TRBD2. The CDR3 loop spans 17 amino acids. Unmatched junction bases numbered 5, after V lost 0 bases and J lost 0 bases. CDR1 GTSNPN and CDR2 SVGIG come from the germline V gene (reference sequence). The DNA for the CDR3 is TGTGCCTGGAGTGTCGCCCGGACTAGCGCGAACACCGGGGAGCTGTTTTTT. Amino acids: CAWSVARTSANTGELFF.

This clonotype was detected only a few times. The rearrangement links TRBV7-8 to TRBJ1-1; D is ambiguous. Trimming cost V 5 bases and J 3 bases, with 4 bases left between them. Per germline, CDR1 SGHVS and CDR2 FQNEAQ. This CDR3 comprises 11 residues. CDR3 DNA: TGTGCCAGCAGCGCCGACACTGAAGCTTTCTTT. Translated: CASSADTEAFF.

The rearrangement uses TRBV10-3 and TRBJ1-1, with D possibly TRBD1 on 6 matching bases. Germline V gives CDR1 ENHRY, CDR2 SYGVKD. This CDR3 is 13 amino acids long. Trimming left V 5 bases short and J 3 bases short, with 10 bases between. CDR3 in amino acids: CAISSRGDTEAFF. In nucleotides, the CDR3 is TGTGCCATCAGTTCCAGGGGAGACACTGAAGCTTTCTTT.

This chain joins TRBV6-5 and TRBJ1-6; D gene unclear. The germline V and J ends were trimmed by 0 bases and 8 bases, with 17 bases remaining between them. This CDR3 is built from 17 residues. Germline V gene lookup returns CDR1 MNHEY and CDR2 SVGAGI. CDR3 loop: CASSYSIIWALDSPLHF. The CDR3 DNA sequence: TGTGCCAGCAGTTACTCAATAATTTGGGCGCTTGATTCACCCCTCCACTTT.

This chain joins TRBV15 and TRBJ2-3; 11 positions agree with TRBD2. Germline assignment: CDR1 LNHNV and CDR2 YYDKDF (reference sequence). This CDR3 region has 15 residues. V was pared by 4 bases and J by 4 bases, with 4 bases of the junction left unmatched. The CDR3 reads CATSTGLADSDTQYF. The CDR3 coding sequence is TGTGCCACCAGCACGGGACTAGCGGACTCAGATACGCAGTATTTT. Full variable domain (missing parts from reference TRBV15 and TRBJ2-3): DAMVIQNPRYQVTQFGKPVTLSCSQTLNHNVMYWYQQKSSQAPKLLFHYYDKDFNNEADTPDNFQSRRPNTSFCFLDIRSPGLGDTAMYLCATSTGLADSDTQYFGPGTRLTVL.

The CDR3 nucleotides are TGTGCCAGTAGTATGACAGTTTTCTATGGCTACACCTTC. Residues: CASSMTVFYGYTF. This chain uses TRBV19 with TRBJ1-2; maybe TRBD1 (5 bases). The CDR3 runs to 13 residues. Germline CDR1 reads LNHDA; CDR2 reads SQIVND (reference sequence). Trimming cost V 3 bases and J 4 bases, with 9 bases left between them.

The chain carries TRBV6-1 and TRBJ2-2, with a weak D call TRBD2 (5 bases). The CDR3 runs 14 residues. The V gene lost 6 bases and the J gene lost 0 bases, with 8 bases spanning the gap. Germline V gene sequence: CDR1 MNHNS, CDR2 SASEGT. The CDR3 DNA sequence: TGTGCCAGCAGGGAGCGGCCGAACACCGGGGAGCTGTTTTTT. Its protein is CASRERPNTGELFF.